The T cell receptor beta chain under discussion was sequenced for a study of blood T cell repertoires in COVID-19. Turning to the study itself: The origin of the acute and convalescent COVID-19 samples was the United States, Italy and Spain. PBMCs, B-cell-depleted T cells, or T cells provided the cDNA or gDNA that made up the material.

How the authors handled the data: Counts of nucleated cells, estimated from reference gene primer amplification, were obtained. This table comes from immunoSEQ multiplex PCR, and its TCRdb copy is limited to in-frame clones, with some not included. V and J calls and clone size are those listed in that table; D and trimming were worked out from the DNA. Of 150,000 or so clones listed, over 75% are singletons. The age range of participants was about 18 to 90 years, with residence in under 25 US areas. V was pared by 3 bases and J by 0 bases, with 5 bases between. Germline values: CDR1 KGHSH, CDR2 LQKENI. This CDR3 contains 13 residues.

This clonotype was sampled from a human donor with acute COVID-19. The donor label of this sample is uncertain. This sequence joins TRBV18 and TRBJ2-5; D is uncertain. The sample was PBMCs or T cells enriched from blood (not recorded which). Written as DNA, the CDR3 is TGTGCCAGCTCACCCTCGTACCAAGAGACCCAGTACTTC. Translated, it gives CASSPSYQETQYF.